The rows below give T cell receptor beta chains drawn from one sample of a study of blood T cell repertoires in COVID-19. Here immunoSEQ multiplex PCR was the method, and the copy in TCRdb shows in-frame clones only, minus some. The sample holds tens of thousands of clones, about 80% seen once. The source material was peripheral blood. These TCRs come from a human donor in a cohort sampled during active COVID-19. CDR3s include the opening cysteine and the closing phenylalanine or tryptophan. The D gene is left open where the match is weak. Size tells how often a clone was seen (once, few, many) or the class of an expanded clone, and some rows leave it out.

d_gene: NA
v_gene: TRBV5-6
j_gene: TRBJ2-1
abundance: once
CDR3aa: CASSLVSRNNEQFF
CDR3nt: TGTGCCAGCAGCTTGGTTTCCAGAAACAATGAGCAGTTCTTC

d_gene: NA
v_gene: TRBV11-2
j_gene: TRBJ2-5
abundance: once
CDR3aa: CASTPGGRETQYF
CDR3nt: TGTGCCAGCACCCCGGGTGGGAGGGAGACCCAGTACTTC

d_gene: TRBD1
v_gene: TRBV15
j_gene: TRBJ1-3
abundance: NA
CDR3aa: CATSRPQGSSNTIYF
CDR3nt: TGTGCCACCAGCAGACCACAGGGGTCTTCCAACACCATATATTTT

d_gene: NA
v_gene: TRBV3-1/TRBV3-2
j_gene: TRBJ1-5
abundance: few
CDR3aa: CASSQGEPTENQPQHF
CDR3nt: TGTGCCAGCAGCCAAGGCGAACCAACAGAAAATCAGCCCCAGCATTTT

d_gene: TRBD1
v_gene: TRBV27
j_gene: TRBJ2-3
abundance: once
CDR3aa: CASSLQSRGLRTQYF
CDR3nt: TGTGCCAGCAGTTTGCAAAGCAGGGGGTTACGTACGCAGTATTTT

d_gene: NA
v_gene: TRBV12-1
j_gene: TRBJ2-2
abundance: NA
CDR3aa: CASSFEGAGVTGELFF
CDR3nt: TGTGCCAGCAGCTTTGAGGGAGCGGGAGTCACCGGGGAGCTGTTTTTT

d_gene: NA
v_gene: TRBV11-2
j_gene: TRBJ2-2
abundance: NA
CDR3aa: CASSSTGSRTGELFF
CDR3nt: TGTGCCAGCAGCTCAACAGGGTCGCGAACCGGGGAGCTGTTTTTT

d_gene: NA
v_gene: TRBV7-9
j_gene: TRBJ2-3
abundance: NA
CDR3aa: CASSRWASATTDTQYF
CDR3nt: TGTGCCAGCAGCCGCTGGGCTAGCGCGACCACAGATACGCAGTATTTT

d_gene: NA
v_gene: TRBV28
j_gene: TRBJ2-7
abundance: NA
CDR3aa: CASSTRQGFTYEQYF
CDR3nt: TGTGCCAGCAGTACAAGGCAGGGGTTCACCTACGAGCAGTACTTC

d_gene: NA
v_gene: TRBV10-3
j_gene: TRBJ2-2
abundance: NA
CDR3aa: CAISESGGQNTGELFF
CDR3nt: TGTGCCATCAGTGAGTCGGGTGGACAGAACACCGGGGAGCTGTTTTTT

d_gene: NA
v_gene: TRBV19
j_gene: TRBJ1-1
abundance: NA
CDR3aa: CASSNTVNTEAFF
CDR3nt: TGTGCCAGTAGTAACACAGTGAACACTGAAGCTTTCTTT

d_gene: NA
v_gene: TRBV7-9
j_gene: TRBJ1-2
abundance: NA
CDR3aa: CASSLIEGGGYTF
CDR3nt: TGTGCCAGCAGCTTAATCGAGGGTGGGGGCTACACCTTC

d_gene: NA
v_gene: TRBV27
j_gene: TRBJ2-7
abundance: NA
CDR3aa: CASHYEQYF
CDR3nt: TGTGCCAGCCACTACGAGCAGTACTTC

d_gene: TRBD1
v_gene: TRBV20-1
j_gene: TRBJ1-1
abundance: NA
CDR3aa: CSASSGQGVTEAFF
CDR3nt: TGCAGTGCTAGTTCCGGACAGGGAGTCACTGAAGCTTTCTTT

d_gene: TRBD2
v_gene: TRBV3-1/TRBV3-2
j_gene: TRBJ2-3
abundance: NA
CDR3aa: CASSPPSGAGADTQYF
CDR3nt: TGTGCCAGCAGCCCTCCTAGCGGGGCAGGGGCAGATACGCAGTATTTT

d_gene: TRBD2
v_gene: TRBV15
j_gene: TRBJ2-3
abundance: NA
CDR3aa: CATSRTGTSGTQYF
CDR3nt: TGTGCCACCAGCAGGACCGGGACTAGCGGTACGCAGTATTTT

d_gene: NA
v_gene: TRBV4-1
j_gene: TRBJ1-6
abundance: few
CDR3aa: CASRMVPPGKDNSPLHF
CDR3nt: TGCGCCAGCAGGATGGTCCCCCCAGGGAAGGATAATTCACCCCTCCACTTT